Here is one T cell receptor (beta chain) with its context. The sample holds a few counts of this clone. Its antigen specificity is not known. Base qualities are not provided; no much larger clone lies one nucleotide away. Lesional scalp punch biopsies and peripheral blood were obtained from alopecia areata patients. PBMCs were isolated by density centrifugation and stained for CD3, CD4 and CD8, and CD4+ and CD8+ T cells were sorted on a FACSAria. The untreated alopecia areata patients were recruited through a multicenter biomarker study. In about 5 patients from the biomarker study, blood CD8+ T cells were sorted further into NKG2D-low and NKG2D-high fractions. The method was the immunoSEQ multiplex PCR assay. RNA was extracted from all samples and reverse transcribed into cDNA as template for TCR sequencing. First-strand cDNA was synthesized with SuperScript III using a 2:1 mix of oligo-dT and random hexamers. Amplification bias was assessed with a synthetic immune receptor repertoire, and residual bias was removed computationally. The study's processing was this. Raw reads were preprocessed to remove errors, and CDR3 was defined by IMGT conventions from the conserved cysteine to phenylalanine. Clonality was computed as 1 minus the Shannon entropy, with the entropy normalized by log2 of the number of productive unique TCRs. Whether each scalp clone was CD4 or CD8 was inferred by checking scalp TCRbeta sequences against the CD4 and CD8 repertoires from sorted blood. This is the immuneACCESS table as TCRdb keeps it, with only in-frame sequences that have V and J called. A part of the clones is gone; compared with another copy, unresolved V genes explain less than half, and the rest is unexplained. That table furnishes V, J and clone size, whereas the DNA furnished D and trimming. In this sample the table shows about 110,000 clones, under 65% of which occur a single time. The ten top clones hold roughly 25% of the sample.

The data originate from a study of CD8+ T cells in alopecia areata (dated by TCRdb to the late 2010s). Study-level background: High-throughput TCRbeta sequencing was used to examine T cell clonal expansion in alopecia areata in both the C3H/HeJ mouse model and human patients. In humans, TCRbeta sequencing was performed on scalp tissue and on sorted CD4+ and CD8+ peripheral blood T cells from healthy controls and from patients with patchy or totalis/universalis alopecia areata. Scalp clonality was compared among normal scalp (n=4), patchy alopecia areata scalp (n=8), and alopecia totalis/universalis scalp (n=8). RNA came from the PAXgene miRNA kit for fixed scalp, the miRNeasy kit for PBMCs, and the RNeasy kit for mouse skin. Amplification of TCRbeta CDR3 regions was done by immunoSEQ multiplex PCR using 35 Vbeta forward primers and 13 Jbeta reverse primers.

Overall study outcomes, separate from this receptor: Shared TCR sequences between patients were less evident than in mice, which may be partly attributable to HLA diversity in the patient population. Scalp TCR repertoire analysis is complicated because resident alphabeta T cells in normal human skin are also sequenced, whereas mouse skin is dominated by gammadelta T cells. Lesional scalp, especially in alopecia totalis/universalis, showed higher clonality and more expanded CD8+ clones than normal scalp, suggesting antigenic drive.

The CDR3 goes from the cysteine to the phenylalanine over 15 residues. Only CDR3 DNA is held: 45 bases, read in frame from base 1. V is pared back by 2 bases and J by 4 bases, with 17 bases lying between the germline termini. The CDR1 and CDR2 encoded by the germline V gene are SQVTM and ANQGSEA. The chain joins TRBV29-1 to TRBJ1-2; no confident D gene assignment can be made. Sequencing was done on a sample of NKG2D-low CD8+ T cells sorted from blood. The cell subset or site tag for this specimen amounts to: sorted CD8+ NKG2D-low blood T cells. The source is a human donor with alopecia areata. The CDR3 region: CSVEFSAEGVYGYTF. Here is the DNA: TGCAGCGTTGAATTCTCGGCAGAGGGCGTCTATGGCTACACCTTC.